This T cell receptor beta chain was observed in a study of type 1 and type 2 diabetes patients. Looking at the study overall: From PBMCs, CD4+ and CD8+ T cells were isolated by magnetic microbeads.

The table lists this clonotype with many counts. Germline V lookup: CDR1 LNHNV, CDR2 YYDKDF (reference sequence). CDR3 length equals 17 residues. Trimming pared 0 bases from V and 3 bases from J, leaving 17 bases between. PCR was run on genomic DNA. Amplification of the beta chain CDR3 used 30 forward and 13 reverse multiplex primers. TCRdb itself ran the multiplex PCR reads through MiXCR, one entry per CDR3 protein. In the table there are about 250,000 distinct CDR3 sequences, roughly 50% of which are singletons. The genes are TRBV15 and TRBJ1-2; D perhaps matches TRBD1 (5 bases). The sample was peripheral blood mononuclear cells (PBMCs). The sequence was collected from a man younger than 35 with type 2 diabetes. DNA for the CDR3: TGTGCCACCAGCAGAGATGAAGGGGCCGACCCCCACTATGGCTACACCTTC. This encodes CATSRDEGADPHYGYTF.